One and the same sample provided the 3 T cell receptor beta chains below, sequenced in a study of OX40 agonist ivuxolimab in advanced cancers. Profiling relied on immunoSEQ multiplex PCR, and the TCRdb table lists in-frame clones only, not all of them. This sample has about 20,000 clones, with just under 90% found just once. Sequences were derived from CD4+ or CD8+ T cells sorted from blood, sampled in a trial of the OX40 agonist ivuxolimab. The receptors shown here come from an adult with an advanced solid tumor such as melanoma, head and neck, liver or kidney cancer.

This clone was observed once. This chain uses TRBV7-9 with TRBJ2-3, with 7 bases fitting TRBD2. V lost 2 bases, J lost 1 base, and 3 bases stayed unmatched. The germline gives CDR1 SEHNR, CDR2 FQNEAQ (reference sequence). The CDR3 has 15 residues. CDR3 loop: CASSLFRGGTDTQYF. CDR3 coding DNA: TGTGCCAGCAGCTTATTCCGGGGGGGCACAGATACGCAGTATTTT.

This rearrangement joins TRBV5-6 to TRBJ1-2; D is perhaps TRBD1 (6 bases). This CDR3 has 15 residues. From germline, CDR1 is SGHDT and CDR2 YYEEEE. V was shortened by 2 bases and J by 1 base, with 12 bases between the two germline ends. CDR3 amino acids: CASSFLTGSNYGYTF. CDR3 DNA: TGTGCCAGCAGCTTTTTGACAGGTAGTAACTATGGCTACACCTTC.

The rearrangement uses TRBV7-9 and TRBJ2-7; tentative D call: TRBD1 (6 bases). Trimming stripped 1 base from V and 4 bases from J, with 20 bases between. Germline lookup yields CDR1 SEHNR and CDR2 FQNEAQ (reference sequence). This CDR3 is 17 amino acids long. The CDR3 protein is CASSLVGAGLLDYEQYF. The CDR3 DNA reads TGTGCCAGCAGCTTAGTGGGGGCCGGATTATTAGATTACGAGCAGTACTTC. The complete variable domain, with remaining parts taken from reference TRBV7-9 and TRBJ2-7, reads DTGVSQNPRHKITKRGQNVTFRCDPISEHNRLYWYRQTLGQGPEFLTYFQNEAQLEKSRLLSDRFSAERPKGSFSTLEIQRTEQGDSAMYLCASSLVGAGLLDYEQYFGPGTRLTVT.